This TCR beta chain was obtained from a study of cytotoxic CD8 clonotypes in ibrutinib-treated CLL. Overall study context: Samples had a mean of roughly 260,000 productive templates and around 89,000 productive rearrangements.

This clone was counted a few times. Antigen unknown. Whole-study results and caveats: Public clonotypes, an uncommon group, contracted or remained stable on treatment.

The repertoire was sequenced with immunoSEQ multiplex PCR; TCRdb's copy has only in-frame clones and lacks some. The sample gives 60,000 or so clones, 45% to 65% of which show up once; under 15% is in the top ten. The CDR3 consists of 16 residues. V was cut by 4 bases and J by 1 base, with 14 bases left in between. Germline V lookup: CDR1 SGHRS, CDR2 YFSETQ. The clonotype was recovered from a human donor with chronic lymphocytic leukemia. The J gene is TRBJ2-2, the V gene TRBV5-1; possibly TRBD1 for D (6 bases). Specimen: PBMCs, collected after 12 months of ibrutinib treatment. The CDR3, as DNA: TGCGCCAGCAGCACCCGGGACATTGTGAACACCGGGGAGCTGTTTTTT. Its protein product is CASSTRDIVNTGELFF.